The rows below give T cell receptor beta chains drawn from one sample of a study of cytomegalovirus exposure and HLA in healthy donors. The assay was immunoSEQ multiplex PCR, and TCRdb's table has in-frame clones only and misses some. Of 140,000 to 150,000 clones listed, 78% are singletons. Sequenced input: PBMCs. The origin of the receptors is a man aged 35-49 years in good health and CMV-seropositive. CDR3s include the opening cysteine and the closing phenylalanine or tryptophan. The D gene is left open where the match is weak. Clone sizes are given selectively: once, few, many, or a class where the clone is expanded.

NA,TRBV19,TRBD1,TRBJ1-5,TGTGCCAGTAGTTCAGGACAGGGGGCGGTTCAGCCCCAGCATTTT,CASSSGQGAVQPQHF
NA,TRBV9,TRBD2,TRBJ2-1,TGTGCCAGCAGCGGCGGGAGGGCCTCGGATGAGCAGTTCTTC,CASSGGRASDEQFF
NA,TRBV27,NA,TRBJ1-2,TGTGCCAGCAGTTTATCAGGGGAAAGGGGTGGCTACACCTTC,CASSLSGERGGYTF
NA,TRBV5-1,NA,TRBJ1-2,TGCGCCAGCAGCTTGTCTTATGACAGGCACTATGGCTACACCTTC,CASSLSYDRHYGYTF
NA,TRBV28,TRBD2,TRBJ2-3,TGTGCCAGCAGTGATCCTAGCGGGAGATTTGCAGATACGCAGTATTTT,CASSDPSGRFADTQYF
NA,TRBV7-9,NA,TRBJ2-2,TGTGCCAGCAGGGGGGGGCTGCGGGCCGGGGAGCTGTTTTTT,CASRGGLRAGELFF
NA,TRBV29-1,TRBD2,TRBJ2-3,TGCAGCGTTGAAGATTTTTACGGGCGAACAGCGGGAAGCACAGATACGCAGTATTTT,CSVEDFYGRTAGSTDTQYF
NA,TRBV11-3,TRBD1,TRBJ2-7,TGTGCCAGCAGCTTAGAAGGGGGCCCTACCTACGAGCAGTACTTC,CASSLEGGPTYEQYF
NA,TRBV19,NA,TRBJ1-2,TGTGCCAGTAGTGAGGGTGGATTTTACTATGGCTACACCTTC,CASSEGGFYYGYTF
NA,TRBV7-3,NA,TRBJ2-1,TGTGCCAGCAGCTTATCCACTGACAATGAGCAGTTCTTC,CASSLSTDNEQFF
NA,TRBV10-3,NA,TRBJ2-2,TGTGCCATCAGTGAAGCCGGGGCGGGAGGGGAGCTGTTTTTT,CAISEAGAGGELFF
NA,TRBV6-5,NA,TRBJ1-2,TGTGCCAGCACTTACTCGATTTCAGGGTCCTATGGCTACACCTTC,CASTYSISGSYGYTF
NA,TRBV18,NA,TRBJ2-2,TGTGCCAGCTCACCACCGAGAGAGCGGCGGGACACCGGGGAGCTGTTTTTT,CASSPPRERRDTGELFF
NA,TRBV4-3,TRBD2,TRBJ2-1,TGCGCCAGCAGCCAAGAAGGGGCTAGCGGGGTCTACAATGAGCAGTTCTTC,CASSQEGASGVYNEQFF
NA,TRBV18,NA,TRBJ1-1,TGTGCCAGCTCACCACTTTTATCACAACGAGGCACTGAAGCTTTCTTT,CASSPLLSQRGTEAFF
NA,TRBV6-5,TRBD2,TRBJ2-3,TGTGCCAGCAGTTACGGAAGACTAGCGGGATCAGATACGCAGTATTTT,CASSYGRLAGSDTQYF
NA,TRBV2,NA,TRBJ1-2,TGTGCCAGCAGGGAACAGGCTTTAGCTAACTATGGCTACACCTTC,CASREQALANYGYTF
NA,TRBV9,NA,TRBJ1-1,TGTGCCAGCAGCGTAGGGCATTTGAACACTGAAGCTTTCTTT,CASSVGHLNTEAFF
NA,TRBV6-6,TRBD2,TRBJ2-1,TGTGCCAGCAGTTCTTTAGCGGGAGGGAATGAAAATGAGCAGTTCTTC,CASSSLAGGNENEQFF
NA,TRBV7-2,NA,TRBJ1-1,TGTGCCAGCAGCTCGTATACAAACACTGAAGCTTTCTTT,CASSSYTNTEAFF
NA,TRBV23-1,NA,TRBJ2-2,TGCGCCAGTCGTCGGGTCTGGCTTCGGGACGGGGAGCTGTTTTTT,CASRRVWLRDGELFF
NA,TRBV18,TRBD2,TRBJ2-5,TGTGCCAGCTCTAGCGGGACACAAGAGACCCAGTACTTC,CASSSGTQETQYF
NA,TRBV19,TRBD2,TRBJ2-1,TGTGCCAGTAGCCGGACTAGCGGGGAATACAATGAGCAGTTCTTC,CASSRTSGEYNEQFF
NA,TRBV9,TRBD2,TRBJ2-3,TGTGCCAGCAGCATTAGCGGGAGGGCCGTAGCAGATACGCAGTATTTT,CASSISGRAVADTQYF
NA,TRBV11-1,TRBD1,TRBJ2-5,TGTGCCAGCAGCTCCGACAGGGGGCGGGAGACCCAGTACTTC,CASSSDRGRETQYF
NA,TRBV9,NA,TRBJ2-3,TGTGCCAGCAGCGTAGGGGGACTCCCCCCAGATACGCAGTATTTT,CASSVGGLPPDTQYF
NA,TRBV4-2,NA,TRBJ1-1,TGTGCCAGCAGCCAAGAAGATGCAGGGCGATCGACGGCTTTCTTT,CASSQEDAGRSTAFF
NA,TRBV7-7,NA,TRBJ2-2,TGTGCCAGCAGCCACTGGGACTCCGGGGAGCTGTTTTTT,CASSHWDSGELFF
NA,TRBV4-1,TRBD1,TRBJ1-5,TGCGCCAGCAGCCAAGATCCAGGAGGACAGGGCTATCAGCCCCAGCATTTT,CASSQDPGGQGYQPQHF
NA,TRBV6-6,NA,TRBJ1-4,TGTGCCAGCAGTTACCGGGGGTTTTCAACTAATGAAAAACTGTTTTTT,CASSYRGFSTNEKLFF
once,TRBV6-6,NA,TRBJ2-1,TGTGCCAGCAGTTACTCGGCGGGGACTGAGCAGTTCTTC,CASSYSAGTEQFF
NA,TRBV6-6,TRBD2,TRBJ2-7,TGTGCCAGCACCGATAGGGGCAGGGAGGGCCTCTACGAGCAGTACTTC,CASTDRGREGLYEQYF
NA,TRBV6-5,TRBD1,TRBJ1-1,TGTGCCAGCACCCCGGGACAGGGTAATGTTCAAGCTTTCTTT,CASTPGQGNVQAFF
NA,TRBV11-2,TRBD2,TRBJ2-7,TGTGCCAGCAGCCCGGGAGGGGAAGAGCAGTACTTC,CASSPGGEEQYF
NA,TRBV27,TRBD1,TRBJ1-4,TGTGCCAGCAGTCCGGACAGGGGGACGTCGACTAATGAAAAACTGTTTTTT,CASSPDRGTSTNEKLFF
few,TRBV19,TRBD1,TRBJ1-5,TGTGCCAGTAGAGATCTCCGGGACAGCAGACAGCCCCAGCATTTT,CASRDLRDSRQPQHF
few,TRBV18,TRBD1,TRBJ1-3,TGTGCCAGCTCAGCAGACAGGGGTTCTGGAAACACCATATATTTT,CASSADRGSGNTIYF
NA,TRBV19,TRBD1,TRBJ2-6,TGTGCCAGTAGTATACCAGGGGGTGGGGCCAACGTCCTGACTTTC,CASSIPGGGANVLTF
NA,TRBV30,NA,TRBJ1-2,TGTGCCTGGAGTGTCAACCAGGTCTATGGCTACACCTTC,CAWSVNQVYGYTF
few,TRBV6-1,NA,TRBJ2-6,TGTGCCAGCAGTTCCTCGACAGGGGCCAACGTCCTGACTTTC,CASSSSTGANVLTF
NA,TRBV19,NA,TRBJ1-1,TGTGCCAGTAGATTGAGGATCGAAGCTTTCTTT,CASRLRIEAFF
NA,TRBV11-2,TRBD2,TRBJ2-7,TGTGCCAGCAGCTTAGTGGCGGGAGAATACGAGCAGTACTTC,CASSLVAGEYEQYF
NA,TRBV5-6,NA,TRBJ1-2,TGTGCCAGCACCTTCGGGGGGGCTGATGGCTACACCTTC,CASTFGGADGYTF
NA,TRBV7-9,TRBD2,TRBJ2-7,TGTGCCAGCAGCCTGACTAGCGGTAGCTCCTACGAGCAGTACTTC,CASSLTSGSSYEQYF
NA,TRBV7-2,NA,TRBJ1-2,TGTGCCAGCAGCGGATCATGGGGGCGCGACTATGGCTACACCTTC,CASSGSWGRDYGYTF
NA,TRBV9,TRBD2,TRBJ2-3,TGTGCCAGCAGCGTAATACTAGCGGGAACAGATACGCAGTATTTT,CASSVILAGTDTQYF
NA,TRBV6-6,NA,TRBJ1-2,TGTGCCAGCAGTCCACCCGGGGAGGCTACTTATGGCTACACCTTC,CASSPPGEATYGYTF
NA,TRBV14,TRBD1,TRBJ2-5,TGTGCCAGCAGCCAAGATAGAGGGGGCCGTCAGGAGACCCAGTACTTC,CASSQDRGGRQETQYF
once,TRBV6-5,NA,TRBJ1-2,TGTGCCAGCAGTTACGGGTTAGGGGGCTATGGCTACACCTTC,CASSYGLGGYGYTF
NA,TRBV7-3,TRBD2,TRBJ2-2,TGTGCCAGCAGCTTAACCGAACTAGCGGGAGTCGCCGGGGAGCTGTTTTTT,CASSLTELAGVAGELFF
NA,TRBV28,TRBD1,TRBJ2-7,TGTGCCAGCAGTTCACCCGGGACAGGGTCCTACGAGCAGTACTTC,CASSSPGTGSYEQYF
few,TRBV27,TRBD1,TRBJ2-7,TGTGCCAGCAGTTTATGGGACAGAACCTACGAGCAGTACTTC,CASSLWDRTYEQYF
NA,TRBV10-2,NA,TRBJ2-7,TGCGCCAGCAGCGGACCAGGGGTGCAGTACTTC,CASSGPGVQYF
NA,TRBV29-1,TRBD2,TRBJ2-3,TGCAGCGTTGAGAGGAGGACTAGCGCCGCAGATACGCAGTATTTT,CSVERRTSAADTQYF
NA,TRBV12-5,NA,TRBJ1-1,TGTGCTAGTGGTTTGGTAGCCGGCACGGGAGGAACTGAAGCTTTCTTT,CASGLVAGTGGTEAFF
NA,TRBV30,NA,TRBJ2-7,TGTGCCTGGAGTAAGAGGGGGTATGCCTACGAGCAGTACTTC,CAWSKRGYAYEQYF
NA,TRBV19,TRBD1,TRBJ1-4,TGTGCCAGTAGTAAAGGGACAGCAACTAATGAAAAACTGTTTTTT,CASSKGTATNEKLFF